Each of the 8 T cell receptor beta chains below was sequenced from the same sample in a study of beta chain features in type 1 diabetes. All of the isolated RNA was reverse transcribed, so expressed TCRB transcripts were sequenced. Sequencing was performed with immunoSEQ multiplex PCR; in TCRdb, only in-frame clones are kept and a portion is missing. The sample includes about 42,000 clones, approximately 48% of them seen just once. The sample consisted of stem cell memory CD4+ T cells from blood. The receptors shown here come from a woman between 25 and 40 years old in good health.

The chain carries TRBV7-3 and TRBJ2-7; 13 nucleotides match TRBD2. CDR1 is SGHTA and CDR2 is FQGTGA in the germline V gene. J was trimmed by 2 bases and V by 1 base; bases with no gene match: 5. This CDR3 is 17 amino acids long. The CDR3 nucleotides are TGTGCCAGCAGCTTAAAAGGGACTAGCGGGACAACCTACGAGCAGTACTTC. Translation: CASSLKGTSGTTYEQYF. Together with reference TRBV7-3 and TRBJ2-7, the CDR3 gives the full variable domain: GAGVSQTPSNKVTEKGKYVELRCDPISGHTALYWYRQSLGQGPEFLIYFQGTGAADDSGLPNDRFFAVRPEGSVSTLKIQRTERGDSAVYLCASSLKGTSGTTYEQYFGPGTRLTVT.

V is TRBV28 and J is TRBJ2-1, with a weak D call TRBD2 (5 bases). Trimming left V 2 bases short and J 6 bases short, with 11 bases between. This CDR3 region has 14 residues. Germline CDR1 MDHEN, CDR2 SYDVKM. The CDR3 here is CASSLGELSNEQFF. CDR3 bases: TGTGCCAGCAGTTTAGGGGAGCTCTCCAATGAGCAGTTCTTC.

The chain carries TRBV10-3 and TRBJ2-2; TRBD2 is a possible D gene (6 bases). Germline V gives CDR1 ENHRY, CDR2 SYGVKD. This CDR3 comprises 14 residues. V dropped 8 bases and J dropped 0 bases, with 10 bases sitting between them. The CDR3 region is CAIGGTANTGELFF. DNA for the CDR3: TGTGCCATCGGCGGGACGGCGAACACCGGGGAGCTGTTTTTT.

The table lists this clone with a few counts. V gene TRBV5-1 combines with J gene TRBJ1-5, with TRBD1 matching 9 bases. V lost 4 bases to trimming and J lost 6 bases; unmatched junction nucleotides: 2. CDR3 length: 13 residues. Germline V gene sequence: CDR1 SGHRS, CDR2 YFSETQ. As DNA, the CDR3 is TGCGCCAGCAGCCGGACAGGGGCTCAGCCCCAGCATTTT. Translating it yields CASSRTGAQPQHF.

This clone occurred a few times. The chain joins TRBV7-2 to TRBJ2-6; no reliable D call. CDR3 length: 15 residues. V lost 5 bases and J lost 2, with 10 bases in between. The germline CDR1 and CDR2 sequences are SGHTA and FQGNSA. CDR3 DNA: TGTGCCAGCAGCCCCCTCAGGACTGGGGCCAACGTCCTGACTTTC. Protein: CASSPLRTGANVLTF.

V is TRBV4-3 and J is TRBJ2-1; tentative D call: TRBD1 (5 bases). Germline V gene sequence: CDR1 LGHNA, CDR2 YSLEER. V lost 0 bases, J lost 6 bases, and 12 bases lay in between. The CDR3 runs to 15 residues. For the CDR3, the DNA is TGCGCCAGCAGCCAAGAGAAAACAGGCCTCAATGAGCAGTTCTTC. Translated: CASSQEKTGLNEQFF.

This chain links TRBV5-4 with TRBJ2-3; TRBD2 is a possible D gene (6 bases). This CDR3 is 19 amino acids long. Between the trimmed V and J ends, which lost 7 bases and 4 bases, there was a span of 31 bases. Germline-derived CDR1 and CDR2 are SGHNT and YYREEE (reference sequence). CDR3 region: CASLSWVHLALWVADTQYF. The CDR3 DNA is TGTGCCAGCCTCTCCTGGGTCCATCTAGCGCTCTGGGTCGCAGATACGCAGTATTTT.

This chain joins TRBV5-6 and TRBJ2-3; 7 nucleotides match TRBD2. After removal of 1 base from V and 4 bases from J, the junction contained 3 bases not matched to a gene. This CDR3 comprises 14 residues. CDR1 and CDR2 from the germline V gene are SGHDT and YYEEEE. The CDR3 reads CASSLSGGADTQYF. CDR3 bases: TGTGCCAGCAGCTTGTCTGGGGGGGCAGATACGCAGTATTTT.